In its sample, the clone carrying this TCR beta chain was seen many times. The antigen is unknown. The sample belongs to a study of T cells after yellow fever vaccination. The study's findings and limits: Peaking faster, on day 5 versus 15, the secondary response was nonetheless weaker. Post-booster repertoires again held most primary-vaccination clones (approximately 96% CD4, roughly 89% CD8).

A process of 5'RACE template switching, which added a universal primer site and UMIs, was used to make TCR cDNA. Each CDR3 protein is one row after TCRdb ran MiXCR on the 5' RACE reads. The sample records approximately 150,000 distinct CDR3 sequences, about 6% being singletons. The V gene lost 3 bases and the J gene lost 2 bases, with 10 bases spanning the gap. The CDR3 has 14 residues. CDR1 and CDR2 from the germline V gene are LGHNA and YSLEER. This chain uses TRBV4-3 with TRBJ2-5; the D call may be TRBD1 or TRBD2 (5 bases each). This TCR was sampled from a young man who received the YFV17D yellow fever vaccine. This sample comprised CD4+ T cells sorted from PBMCs, obtained on the day of the first yellow fever vaccination. CDR3 sequence (DNA): TGCGCCAGCAGCCACCCGGGACCACAAGAGACCCAGTACTTC. This encodes CASSHPGPQETQYF.